Listed below are T cell receptor beta chains from one sample, sequenced in a study of shared clonotypes between healthy human individuals. Sequencing was performed with immunoSEQ multiplex PCR; in TCRdb, only in-frame clones are kept and a portion is missing. The table has under 600,000 clones, just over 75% seen once. Specimen: PBMCs. These receptors were collected from a woman between 35 and 50 years old in good health. Some clones in this sample may be carry-over from other donors' samples. CDR3s include the opening cysteine and the closing phenylalanine or tryptophan. A D gene is named only where the DNA matches it firmly. A row's size may be missing; if present it is once, few, many or a size class.

j_call	d_call	clone_size	v_call	cdr3_nt	cdr3_aa
TRBJ1-2	.	.	TRBV10-3	TGTGCCATCAGGAAACAGGTGTCAGCTAACTATGGCTACACCTTC	CAIRKQVSANYGYTF
TRBJ1-2	.	few	TRBV5-4	TGTGCCAGCAGCTTGGCCTCGGCTTCTGGCTACACCTTC	CASSLASASGYTF
TRBJ2-1	.	.	TRBV7-9	TGTGCCAGCAGCATAGTTCCAGAGGCCTGCAATGAGCAGTTCTTC	CASSIVPEACNEQFF
TRBJ1-1	.	.	TRBV27	TGTGCCAGCAGAACACTTTCTGCAGGAAACACTGAAGCTTTCTTT	CASRTLSAGNTEAFF
TRBJ2-7	TRBD1	.	TRBV14	TGTGCCAGCAGCCAAGTGGGACAGGGAGGCTACGAGCAGTACTTC	CASSQVGQGGYEQYF
TRBJ2-6	.	.	TRBV18	TGTGCCAGCTCACCACTGGGTCCGTCTGGGGCCAACGTCCTGACTTTC	CASSPLGPSGANVLTF
TRBJ2-2	.	few	TRBV30	TGTGCCTGGAGGGGCGCGTCGAACACCGGGGAGCTGTTTTTT	CAWRGASNTGELFF
TRBJ1-5	.	many	TRBV30	TGTGCCTGGAGGGACGGGGGGGGAAGGAATCAGCCCCAGCATTTT	CAWRDGGGRNQPQHF
TRBJ2-7	TRBD2	.	TRBV7-3	TGTGCCGGCAGCAGGGGACTAGCGGGAGAGGGCGAGCAGTACTTC	CAGSRGLAGEGEQYF
TRBJ2-7	.	.	TRBV28	TGTGCCAGCAGTACCAGACATGGAAATTGGATGACGTACTTC	CASSTRHGNWMTYF
TRBJ1-1	.	few	TRBV6-1	TGTGCCACCGAACGGGGACAAACGAACACTGAAGCTTTCTTT	CATERGQTNTEAFF
TRBJ2-6	.	.	TRBV4-2	TGTGCCAGCAGCCAAGGGTCGGGGATTCCTGGTGGGGCCAACGTCCTGACTTTC	CASSQGSGIPGGANVLTF
TRBJ2-5	.	.	TRBV28	TGTGCCAGCAGTCGCTACGGCACCCAAGAGACCCAGTACTTC	CASSRYGTQETQYF
TRBJ1-1	TRBD1	few	TRBV9	TGTGCCAGCAGCGCCGGGGACAGGGGGTTCCTGAACACTGAAGCTTTCTTT	CASSAGDRGFLNTEAFF
TRBJ2-1	.	.	TRBV11-3	TGTGCCAGCAGCGCTAGCGTGTACAATGAGCAGTTCTTC	CASSASVYNEQFF
TRBJ2-3	TRBD2	once	TRBV27	TGTGCCAGCAGTCCCTTAGCGGGAGTTCTAGATACGCAGTATTTT	CASSPLAGVLDTQYF
TRBJ2-2	.	.	TRBV14	TGTGCCAGCAGCCCCGGGACTAACACCGGGGAGCTGTTTTTT	CASSPGTNTGELFF
TRBJ1-2	.	many	TRBV19	TGTGCCAGTAGTATAGATACAGAATATGGCTACACCTTC	CASSIDTEYGYTF
TRBJ2-7	TRBD2	.	TRBV5-1	TGCGCCAGCAGCTTTGAGGGGACTAGCGGGAGTAGGTACGAGCAGTACTTC	CASSFEGTSGSRYEQYF
TRBJ1-4	.	.	TRBV2	TGTGCCAGCAGTGGTTCCGGGGGTGAAAAACTGTTTTTT	CASSGSGGEKLFF
TRBJ2-5	.	.	TRBV5-6	TGTGCCAGCAGCCTTCCGGGGTTTAAGGAGACCCAGTACTTC	CASSLPGFKETQYF
TRBJ2-1	TRBD2	.	TRBV5-1	TGCGCCAGCAGCCGCGGCGGTAGCGGGAGATTCAATGAGCAGTTCTTC	CASSRGGSGRFNEQFF
TRBJ2-7	.	.	TRBV5-1	TGCGCCAGCAGTAATGAGATCAACGAGCAGTACTTC	CASSNEINEQYF
TRBJ1-5	TRBD1	.	TRBV15	TGTGCCACCTCTAAAGGGGGCGCCCATCAGCCCCAGCATTTT	CATSKGGAHQPQHF
TRBJ1-1	TRBD1	.	TRBV9	TGTGCCAGCAGCGTAGACGGACAGGTAAACACTGAAGCTTTCTTT	CASSVDGQVNTEAFF
TRBJ1-2	.	many	TRBV19	TGTGCCAGTAGGCGTGGGGGCATGGACTATGGCTACACCTTC	CASRRGGMDYGYTF
TRBJ1-3	.	.	TRBV10-2	TGCGCCAGCAGTGGAACGAGCTCTGGAAACACCATATATTTT	CASSGTSSGNTIYF
TRBJ2-3	TRBD2	.	TRBV2	TGTGCCAGCAGGGGGCGGGCGGGAGTAATTAAAGATACGCAGTATTTT	CASRGRAGVIKDTQYF